The table lists the clone carrying this T cell receptor (beta chain) with many counts. TCRbeta library construction was performed incorporating unique molecular identifiers. TCRdb re-called the PCR reads through MiXCR, storing one row per CDR3 protein. The table includes 150,000 to 250,000 distinct CDR3 sequences, approximately 15% detected once. The V and J ends lost 1 base and 3 bases respectively, with 7 bases between them. The CDR3 is 14 amino acids. Germline-derived CDR1 and CDR2 are LGHNA and YNFKEQ. This sample was included in a study of T-cell reconstitution after alpha-beta-depleted transplantation in children.

V gene TRBV4-2 combines with J gene TRBJ2-1; possibly TRBD1 for D (5 bases). The TCR sequence derives from a human donor who donated a stem cell graft to a child with acute lymphoblastic leukemia. Material: PBMCs from the stem cell graft donor, obtained from the stem cell graft. CDR3 loop: CASSQGDSYNEQFF. The DNA of the CDR3 is TGTGCCAGCAGCCAAGGCGACAGCTACAATGAGCAGTTCTTC.